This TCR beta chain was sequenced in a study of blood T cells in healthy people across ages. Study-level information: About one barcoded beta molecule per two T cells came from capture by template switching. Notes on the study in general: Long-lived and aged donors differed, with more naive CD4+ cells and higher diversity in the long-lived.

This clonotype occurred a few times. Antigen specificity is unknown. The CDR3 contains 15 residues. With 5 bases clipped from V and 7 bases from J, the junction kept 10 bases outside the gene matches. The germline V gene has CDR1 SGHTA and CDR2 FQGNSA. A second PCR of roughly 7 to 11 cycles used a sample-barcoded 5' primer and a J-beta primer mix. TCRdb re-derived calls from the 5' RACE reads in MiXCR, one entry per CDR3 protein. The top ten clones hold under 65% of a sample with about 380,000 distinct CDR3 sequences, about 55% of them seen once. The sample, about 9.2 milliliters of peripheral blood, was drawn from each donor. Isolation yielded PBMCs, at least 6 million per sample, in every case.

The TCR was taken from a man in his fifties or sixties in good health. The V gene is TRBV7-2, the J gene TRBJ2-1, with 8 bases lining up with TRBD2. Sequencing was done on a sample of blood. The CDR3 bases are TGTGCCAGCAGCCCCCCTTTAGCGGGAATGAATGAGCAGTTCTTC. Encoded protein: CASSPPLAGMNEQFF.